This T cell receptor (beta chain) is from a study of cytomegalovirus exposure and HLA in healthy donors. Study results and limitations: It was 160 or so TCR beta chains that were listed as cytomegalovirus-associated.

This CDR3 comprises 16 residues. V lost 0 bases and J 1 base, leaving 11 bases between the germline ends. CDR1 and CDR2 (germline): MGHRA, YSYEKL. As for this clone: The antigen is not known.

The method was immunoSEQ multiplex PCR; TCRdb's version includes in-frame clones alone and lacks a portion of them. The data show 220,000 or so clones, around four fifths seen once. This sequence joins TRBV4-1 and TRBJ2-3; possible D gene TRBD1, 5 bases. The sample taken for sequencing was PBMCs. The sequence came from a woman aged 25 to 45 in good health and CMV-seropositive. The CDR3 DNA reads TGCGCCAGCAGCCAAGAGGGCGGCAGGGGCACAGATACGCAGTATTTT. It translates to CASSQEGGRGTDTQYF.